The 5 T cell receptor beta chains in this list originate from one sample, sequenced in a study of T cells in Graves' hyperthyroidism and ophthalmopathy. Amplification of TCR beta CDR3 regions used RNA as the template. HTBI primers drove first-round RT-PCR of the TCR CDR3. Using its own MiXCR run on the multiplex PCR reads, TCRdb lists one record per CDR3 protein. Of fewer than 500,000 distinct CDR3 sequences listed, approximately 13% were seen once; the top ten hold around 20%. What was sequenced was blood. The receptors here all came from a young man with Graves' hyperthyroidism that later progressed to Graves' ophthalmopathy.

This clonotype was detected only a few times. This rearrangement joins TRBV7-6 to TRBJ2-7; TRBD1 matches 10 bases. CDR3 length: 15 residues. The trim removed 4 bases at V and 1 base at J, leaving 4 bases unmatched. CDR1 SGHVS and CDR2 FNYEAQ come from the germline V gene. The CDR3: CASSSGQGGSYEQYF. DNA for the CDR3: TGTGCCAGCAGCTCTGGACAGGGGGGTTCCTACGAGCAGTACTTC.

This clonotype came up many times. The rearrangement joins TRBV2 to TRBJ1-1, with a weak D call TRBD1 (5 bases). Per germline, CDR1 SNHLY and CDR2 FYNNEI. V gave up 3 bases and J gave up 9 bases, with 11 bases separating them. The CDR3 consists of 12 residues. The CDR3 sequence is CASSDMGPKAFF. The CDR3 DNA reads TGTGCCAGCAGTGATATGGGACCCAAAGCTTTCTTT.

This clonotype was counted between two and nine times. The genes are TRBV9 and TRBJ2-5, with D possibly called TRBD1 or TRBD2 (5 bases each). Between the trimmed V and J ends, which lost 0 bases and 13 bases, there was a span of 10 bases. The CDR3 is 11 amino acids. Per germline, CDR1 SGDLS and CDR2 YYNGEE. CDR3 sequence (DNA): TGTGCCAGCAGCGTAGTGGGACCGCCGTACTTC. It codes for CASSVVGPPYF. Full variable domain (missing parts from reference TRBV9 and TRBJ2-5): DSGVTQTPKHLITATGQRVTLRCSPRSGDLSVYWYQQSLDQGLQFLIQYYNGEERAKGNILERFSAQQFPDLHSELNLSSLELGDSALYFCASSVVGPPYFGPGTRLLVL.

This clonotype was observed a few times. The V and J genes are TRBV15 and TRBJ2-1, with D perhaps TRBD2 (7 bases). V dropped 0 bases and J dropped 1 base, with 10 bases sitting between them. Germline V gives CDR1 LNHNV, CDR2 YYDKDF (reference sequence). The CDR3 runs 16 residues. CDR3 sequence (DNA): TGTGCCACCAGCAGAGATGGGGGGGCGTCCTACAATGAGCAGTTCTTC. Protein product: CATSRDGGASYNEQFF. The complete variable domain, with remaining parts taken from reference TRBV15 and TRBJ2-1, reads DAMVIQNPRYQVTQFGKPVTLSCSQTLNHNVMYWYQQKSSQAPKLLFHYYDKDFNNEADTPDNFQSRRPNTSFCFLDIRSPGLGDTAMYLCATSRDGGASYNEQFFGPGTRLTVL.

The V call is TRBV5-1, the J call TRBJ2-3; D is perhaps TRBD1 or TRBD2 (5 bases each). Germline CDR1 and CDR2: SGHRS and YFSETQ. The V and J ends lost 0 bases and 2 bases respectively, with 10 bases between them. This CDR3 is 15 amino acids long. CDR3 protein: CASSLVWGNTDTQYF. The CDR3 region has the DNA TGCGCCAGCAGCTTGGTTTGGGGGAACACAGATACGCAGTATTTT. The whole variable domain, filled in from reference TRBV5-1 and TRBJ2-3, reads KAGVTQTPRYLIKTRGQQVTLSCSPISGHRSVSWYQQTPGQGLQFLFEYFSETQRNKGNFPGRFSGRQFSNSRSEMNVSTLELGDSALYLCASSLVWGNTDTQYFGPGTRLTVL.